This is a list of T cell receptor beta chains from one sample in a study of CD8 T cells in ankylosing spondylitis. TCRdb reanalysed the 5' RACE reads using MiXCR and keeps one entry per CDR3 protein. The sample contains a few hundred thousand distinct CDR3 sequences, approximately 20% of which appear only once. The sample consisted of blood, either unsorted or a sorted T cell fraction (not recorded which). These receptors were collected from a male donor with ankylosing spondylitis or in good health (not recorded which). Each CDR3 is given with its conserved first and last residue. The D gene is left open where the match is weak. A clone size is listed for some rows: how often the clone was seen (once, few, many), or a class if it is expanded.

cdr3_nt | cdr3_aa | d_call | cdr3_length | j_call | clone_size | v_call
TGTGCCAGCAGCTTTGGCAGGGGACATGGCTACACCTTC | CASSFGRGHGYTF | - | 13 | TRBJ1-2 | - | TRBV7-9
TGTGCCAGCAGAAGGGGAGGCGATCAGCCCCAGCATTTT | CASRRGGDQPQHF | - | 13 | TRBJ1-5 | few | TRBV12-3/TRBV12-4
TGTGCCAGCAGCCTCTTTACAGATACGCAGTATTTT | CASSLFTDTQYF | - | 12 | TRBJ2-3 | many | TRBV12-3/TRBV12-4
TGTGCCAGCAGTTTAAGGGCCTCAGATACGCAGTATTTT | CASSLRASDTQYF | - | 13 | TRBJ2-3 | - | TRBV12-3/TRBV12-4
TGCAGTGCTAGACGAGCGGGAGGGGGTCGTAATGAAAAACTGTTTTTT | CSARRAGGGRNEKLFF | - | 16 | TRBJ1-4 | - | TRBV20-1
TGCGCCAGCAGCGACGGGGCTGCGAACACCGGGGAGCTGTTTTTT | CASSDGAANTGELFF | - | 15 | TRBJ2-2 | many | TRBV5-1
TGTGCCAGCAGTTTATGGGGGTGGGGTGACACCGGGGAGCTGTTTTTT | CASSLWGWGDTGELFF | - | 16 | TRBJ2-2 | - | TRBV27
TGCAGTGTTAGACTAGCCGGCTACAATGAGCAGTTCTTC | CSVRLAGYNEQFF | TRBD2 | 13 | TRBJ2-1 | - | TRBV20-1
TGCAGTGCTAGAGGGTTAGGTGAAAAACTGTTTTTT | CSARGLGEKLFF | - | 12 | TRBJ1-4 | many | TRBV20-1
TGTGCCAGCACCTCTTACGCGGGGGATCGCACCGGGGAGCTGTTTTTT | CASTSYAGDRTGELFF | TRBD2 | 16 | TRBJ2-2 | - | TRBV5-4
TGTGTCACCAGGACAGGTCAAGCAAATCAGCCCCAGCATTTT | CVTRTGQANQPQHF | TRBD1 | 14 | TRBJ1-5 | few | TRBV6-1
TGCGCCAGCACCCGGACTAGCGGGGTCCCTGAGCAGTTCTTC | CASTRTSGVPEQFF | TRBD2 | 14 | TRBJ2-1 | - | TRBV5-1
TGCGCCAGCAGCCAAGACTTAGGGGCGCGGGACTATGGCTACACCTTC | CASSQDLGARDYGYTF | - | 16 | TRBJ1-2 | - | TRBV4-1
TGCGCCAGCAGCTTGGATGGCAGGGCTCTAAACGGCTACACCTTC | CASSLDGRALNGYTF | - | 15 | TRBJ1-2 | few | TRBV5-1
TGTGCCTGGAGCCGTACTGGGGTTGGCTACACCTTC | CAWSRTGVGYTF | - | 12 | TRBJ1-2 | - | TRBV30
TGTGCCAGCAGCCAACCGATCTGGGACATAGCGGGGAAAAGCACAGATACGCAGTATTTT | CASSQPIWDIAGKSTDTQYF | TRBD2 | 20 | TRBJ2-3 | few | TRBV4-2
TGTGCCAGCAGCGTAGAAGAGACCCAGTACTTC | CASSVEETQYF | - | 11 | TRBJ2-5 | many | TRBV9
TGTGCCAGCAGAAAAACAGGGTTAGATACTGAGAACACTGAAGCTTTCTTT | CASRKTGLDTENTEAFF | - | 17 | TRBJ1-1 | once | TRBV13
TGTGCCAGCAGCCTACAGGGGGTCAATTCTTCACCCCTCCACTTT | CASSLQGVNSSPLHF | TRBD1 | 15 | TRBJ1-6 | - | TRBV5-5
TGTGCCAGCAGTTTTGGGGAACAGTATTTT | CASSFGEQYF | - | 10 | TRBJ2-3 | - | TRBV28
TGTGCCAGCAGCCTAGGGACCGGCAATGAAAAACTGTTTTTT | CASSLGTGNEKLFF | - | 14 | TRBJ1-4 | many | TRBV12-3/TRBV12-4
TGTGCCAGCAGCCCGAGACTACATAGTACCACAGATACGCAGTATTTT | CASSPRLHSTTDTQYF | - | 16 | TRBJ2-3 | - | TRBV9
TGTGCCAGCAGTCCCCCCCGGTGGAGGGGCAATCAGCCCCAGCATTTT | CASSPPRWRGNQPQHF | - | 16 | TRBJ1-5 | - | TRBV6-2/TRBV6-3
TGCAGCGTTGAGAGGACAGCCCAAGAGACCCAGTACTTC | CSVERTAQETQYF | - | 13 | TRBJ2-5 | - | TRBV29-1
TGCGCCAGCAGCCAAGCGTTGACAGGGGGTCTCAGGGAGACCCAGTACTTC | CASSQALTGGLRETQYF | TRBD1 | 17 | TRBJ2-5 | - | TRBV4-1
TGTGCCAGCAGCTTAGTTCGGGACAGGGCTAACATTCAGTACTTC | CASSLVRDRANIQYF | TRBD1 | 15 | TRBJ2-4 | - | TRBV7-2